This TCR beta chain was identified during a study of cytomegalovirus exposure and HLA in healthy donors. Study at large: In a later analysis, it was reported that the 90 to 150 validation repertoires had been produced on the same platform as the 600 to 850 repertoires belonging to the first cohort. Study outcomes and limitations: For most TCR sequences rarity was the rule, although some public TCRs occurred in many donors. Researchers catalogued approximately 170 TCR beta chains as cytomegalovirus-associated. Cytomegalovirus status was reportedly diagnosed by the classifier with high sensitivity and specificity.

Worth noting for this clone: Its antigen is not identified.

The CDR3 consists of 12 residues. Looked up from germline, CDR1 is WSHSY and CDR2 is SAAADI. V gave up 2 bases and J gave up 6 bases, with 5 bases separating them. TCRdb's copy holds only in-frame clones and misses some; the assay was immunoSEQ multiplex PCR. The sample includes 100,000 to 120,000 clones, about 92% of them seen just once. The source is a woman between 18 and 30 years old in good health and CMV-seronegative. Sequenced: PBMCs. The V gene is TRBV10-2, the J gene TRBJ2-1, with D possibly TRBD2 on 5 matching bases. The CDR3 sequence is CASSEEGNEQFF. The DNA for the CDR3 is TGCGCCAGCAGTGAGGAGGGCAATGAGCAGTTCTTC.